This TCR beta chain was observed in a study of cytomegalovirus exposure and HLA in healthy donors. The donors belonged to the roughly 120-subject validation cohort, separate from the roughly 600-subject first cohort. J gave up 0 bases and V 4 bases, and 7 bases lay outside the gene matches. Germline-derived CDR1 and CDR2 are SGHDT and YYEEEE. This CDR3 is built from 15 residues. Study findings and constraints: Subsequent analysis found a tendency for first-cohort TCR clusters to co-occur within the approximately 130 validation repertoires.

This table comes from immunoSEQ multiplex PCR, and its TCRdb copy is limited to in-frame clones, with some not included. Among 55,000 to 65,000 clones listed, 85% to 95% were seen once. With regard to this clone: The target antigen is unknown.

Material for sequencing was PBMCs. The clonotype originates from a woman aged 18-35 years in good health and CMV-seropositive. The chain carries TRBV5-6 and TRBJ2-7, with 7 bases matching TRBD2. The CDR3 DNA follows: TGTGCCAGCAGCATATGGCGGGAGAACTCCTACGAGCAGTACTTC. As protein: CASSIWRENSYEQYF. The full variable domain, with the rest looked up from reference TRBV5-6 and TRBJ2-7, is DAGVTQSPTHLIKTRGQQVTLRCSPKSGHDTVSWYQQALGQGPQFIFQYYEEEERQRGNFPDRFSGHQFPNYSSELNVNALLLGDSALYLCASSIWRENSYEQYFGPGTRLTVT.